What follows are 2 T cell receptor beta chains derived from one specimen sequenced in a study of T cell responses to AZD1222 COVID-19 vaccine. Repertoires were generated with immunoSEQ multiplex PCR, while TCRdb's copy carries only in-frame clones and drops some. The sample lists 130,000 to 150,000 clones, 70% to 90% occurring once. Sequencing used peripheral blood, obtained on day 0 of MenACWY control vaccination. The source is an adult in good health.

This clone is a singleton in its sample. J is TRBJ2-1 and V is TRBV6-2 or TRBV6-3; 13 bases are shared with TRBD2. Losses at the gene ends were 5 bases for V and 8 bases for J; bases not matched to a gene: 6. The CDR3 covers 15 residues. Germline CDR1 reads MNHEY; CDR2 reads SVGEGT. The chain's CDR3 is CASSATSGGADEQFF. In nucleotides, the CDR3 is TGTGCCAGCAGTGCAACTAGCGGGGGGGCCGATGAGCAGTTCTTC.

This sequence joins TRBV6-6 and TRBJ1-5, with D unresolved. The CDR3 runs to 13 residues. CDR1 MNHNY and CDR2 SVGAGI come from the germline V gene (reference sequence). Trimming removed 3 bases from V and 1 base from J, with 4 bases in between. CDR3 DNA: TGTGCCAGCAGTTATGGAAGCAATCAGCCCCAGCATTTT. This encodes CASSYGSNQPQHF.